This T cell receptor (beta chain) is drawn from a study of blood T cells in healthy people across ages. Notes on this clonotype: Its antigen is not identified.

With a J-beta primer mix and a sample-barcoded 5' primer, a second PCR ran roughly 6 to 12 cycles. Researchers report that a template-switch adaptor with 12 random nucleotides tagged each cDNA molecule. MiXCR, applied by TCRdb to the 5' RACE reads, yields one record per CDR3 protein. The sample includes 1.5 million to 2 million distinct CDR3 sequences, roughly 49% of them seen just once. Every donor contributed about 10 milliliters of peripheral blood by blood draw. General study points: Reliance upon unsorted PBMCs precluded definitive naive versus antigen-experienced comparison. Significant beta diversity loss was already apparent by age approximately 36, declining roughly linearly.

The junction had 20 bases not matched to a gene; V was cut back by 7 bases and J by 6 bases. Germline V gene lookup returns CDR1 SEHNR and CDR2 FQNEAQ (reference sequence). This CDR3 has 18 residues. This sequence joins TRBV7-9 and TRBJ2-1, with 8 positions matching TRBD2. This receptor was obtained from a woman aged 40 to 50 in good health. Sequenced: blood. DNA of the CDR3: TGTGCCAGCACCAGTCGACGGGGGGGGCTAGACCGTATCAATGAGCAGTTCTTC. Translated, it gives CASTSRRGGLDRINEQFF.